This T cell receptor (beta chain) came from a study of tumor-infiltrating lymphocytes in primary liver carcinoma. Study at large: Participating patients were men and women between 30 and 69 years old. The study's findings and limits: Blood trailed tumors significantly in top-250-clone fraction (p = 0.039). Less overlap was seen in tumor-adjacent and tumor-blood pairs than in tumor region pairs.

From germline, CDR1 is MDHEN and CDR2 SYDVKM. Trimming left V 2 bases short and J 6 bases short, with 14 bases between. The CDR3 is made up of 15 amino acids. Using a constant-region primer together with ProtoScript II reverse transcriptase, TCR beta cDNA was made from about 500 ng of total RNA. It was through three nested multiplex PCR rounds of slightly modified ARM-PCR that TCR beta libraries arose. Investigators reported that the first two PCR rounds, at around 10 cycles each, used TRBV1-TRBV30 forward primers with a C-beta reverse primer. MiXCR, run by TCRdb on the multiplex PCR reads, gives a single entry per CDR3 protein. The data show hundreds of thousands of distinct CDR3 sequences, about three fifths seen once. As for this clonotype: Its specificity is unknown.

Extraction also yielded germline DNA, while blood RNA was obtained from unsorted whole blood. Presurgery, approximately 4 milliliters of peripheral blood were collected. The receptor's source is a woman aged 25-40 years with primary liver carcinoma and hepatitis B virus infection. The chain joins TRBV28 to TRBJ2-1; D gene ambiguous. The sample consisted of peripheral blood. CDR3 in DNA: TGTGCCAGCAGTTTAAGGGCAGAAAACCCCAATGAGCAGTTCTTC. This codes for CASSLRAENPNEQFF.